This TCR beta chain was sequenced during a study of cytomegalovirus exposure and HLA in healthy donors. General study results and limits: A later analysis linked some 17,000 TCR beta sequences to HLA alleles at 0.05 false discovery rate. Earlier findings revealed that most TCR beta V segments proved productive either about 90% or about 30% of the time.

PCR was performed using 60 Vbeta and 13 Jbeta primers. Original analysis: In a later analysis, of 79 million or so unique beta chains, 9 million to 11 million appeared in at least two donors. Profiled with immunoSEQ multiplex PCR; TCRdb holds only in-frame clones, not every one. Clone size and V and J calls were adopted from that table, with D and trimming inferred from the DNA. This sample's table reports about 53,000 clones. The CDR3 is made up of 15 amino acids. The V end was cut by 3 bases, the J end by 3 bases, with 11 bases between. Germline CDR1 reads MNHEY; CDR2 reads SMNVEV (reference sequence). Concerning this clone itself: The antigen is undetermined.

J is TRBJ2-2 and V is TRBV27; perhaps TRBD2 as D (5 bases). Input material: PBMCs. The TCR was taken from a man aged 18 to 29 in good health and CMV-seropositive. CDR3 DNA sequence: TGTGCCAGCAGTTTTTCTCGGGAAGACACCGGGGAGCTGTTTTTT. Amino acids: CASSFSREDTGELFF.